These T cell receptor beta chains were read from a single sample in a study of T cell changes during pregnancy in multiple sclerosis. Sequenced by immunoSEQ multiplex PCR; TCRdb stores in-frame clones only, minus some. The sample holds around 33,000 clones, around 89% seen once. This specimen consisted of CD4+ T cells from peripheral blood mononuclear cells, obtained in the third trimester of pregnancy. These receptors originate from a female donor in good health, enrolled as a control in a pregnancy study. The conserved cysteine and the conserved F or W are not part of the CDR3 here. Each record gives: J gene, V gene, CDR3 protein.

TRBJ2-5,TRBV7-8,ASSRDRQETQY
TRBJ2-3,TRBV5-1,ASSLKGGTDTQY
TRBJ2-7,TRBV29-1,SVVGGTSGGYEQY
TRBJ2-3,TRBV7-2,ASSARRLAGGYPDTQY
TRBJ1-3,TRBV6-1,ASREWGLGNTIY
TRBJ2-1,TRBV11-3,ASSPGTGSSDEQF
TRBJ1-5,TRBV9,ASSPDSINQPQH
TRBJ2-3,TRBV18,ASSPPRGSRTDTQY
TRBJ2-7,TRBV4-1,ASSQPGTGAYEQY
TRBJ2-1,TRBV7-2,ASSSGLAGSSYNEQF
TRBJ1-2,TRBV30,AWSVSPYGYT
TRBJ2-5,TRBV5-8,ASSFSYQETQY
TRBJ2-2,TRBV6-4,ASRSGIRTGELF
TRBJ1-1,TRBV5-6,ASSPRTVLNTEAF
TRBJ2-2,TRBV5-1,ASSSGQGTGELF
TRBJ1-2,TRBV28,ASILTRDRGYGYT
TRBJ1-1,TRBV11-3,ASSTRTGGATEAF
TRBJ2-7,TRBV9,ASSPSQVSYEQY
TRBJ1-1,TRBV19,ASSIDVGLNTEAF
TRBJ2-1,TRBV18,ASSLPGLAGNEQF
TRBJ1-1,TRBV18,ASSPGQVNTEAF